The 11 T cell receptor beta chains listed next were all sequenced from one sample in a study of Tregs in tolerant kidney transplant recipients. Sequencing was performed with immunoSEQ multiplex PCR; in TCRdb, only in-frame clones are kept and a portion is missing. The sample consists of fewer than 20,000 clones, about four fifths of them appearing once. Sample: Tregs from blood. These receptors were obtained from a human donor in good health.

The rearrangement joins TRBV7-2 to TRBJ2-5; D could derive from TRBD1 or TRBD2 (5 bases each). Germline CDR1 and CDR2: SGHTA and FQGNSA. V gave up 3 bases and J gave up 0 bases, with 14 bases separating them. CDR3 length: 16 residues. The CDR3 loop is CASSLGVRADQETQYF. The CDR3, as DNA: TGTGCCAGCAGCTTGGGGGTAAGGGCCGACCAAGAGACCCAGTACTTC.

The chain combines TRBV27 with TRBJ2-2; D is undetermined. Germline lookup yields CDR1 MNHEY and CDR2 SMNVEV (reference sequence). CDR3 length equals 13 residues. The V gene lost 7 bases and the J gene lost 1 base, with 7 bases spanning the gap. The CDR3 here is CASIERNTGELFF. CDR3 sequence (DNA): TGTGCCAGCATAGAGCGGAACACCGGGGAGCTGTTTTTT.

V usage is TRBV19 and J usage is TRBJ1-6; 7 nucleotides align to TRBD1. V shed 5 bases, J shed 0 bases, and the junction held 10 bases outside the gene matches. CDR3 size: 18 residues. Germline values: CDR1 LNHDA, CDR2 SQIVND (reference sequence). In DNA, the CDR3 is TGTGCCAGTAGTCCCCGACAGGGTCTAGGCTCCTATAATTCACCCCTCCACTTT. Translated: CASSPRQGLGSYNSPLHF.

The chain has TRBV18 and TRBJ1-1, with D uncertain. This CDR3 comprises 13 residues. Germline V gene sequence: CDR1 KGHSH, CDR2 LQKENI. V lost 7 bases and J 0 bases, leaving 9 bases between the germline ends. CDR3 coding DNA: TGTGCCAGCTGCCCTCATTTGAACACTGAAGCTTTCTTT. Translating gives CASCPHLNTEAFF.

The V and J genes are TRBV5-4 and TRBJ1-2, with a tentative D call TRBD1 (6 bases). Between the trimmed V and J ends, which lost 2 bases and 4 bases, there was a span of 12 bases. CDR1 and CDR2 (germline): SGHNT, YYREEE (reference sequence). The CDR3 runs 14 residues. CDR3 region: CASSFTGSVYGYTF. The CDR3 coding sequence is TGTGCCAGCAGCTTCACAGGGTCGGTCTATGGCTACACCTTC.

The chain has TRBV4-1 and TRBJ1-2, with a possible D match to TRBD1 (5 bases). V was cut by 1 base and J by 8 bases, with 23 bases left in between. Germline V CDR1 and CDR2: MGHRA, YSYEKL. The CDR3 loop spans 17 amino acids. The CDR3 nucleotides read TGCGCCAGCAGCCAAGGGGACTTCCGGACTCGAGCGGGAGGCTACACCTTC. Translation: CASSQGDFRTRAGGYTF.

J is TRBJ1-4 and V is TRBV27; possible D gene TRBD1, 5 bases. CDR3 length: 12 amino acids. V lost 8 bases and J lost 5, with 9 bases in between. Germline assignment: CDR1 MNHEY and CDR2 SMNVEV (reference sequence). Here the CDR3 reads CASAGLNEKLFF. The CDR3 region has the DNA TGTGCCAGCGCGGGACTAAATGAAAAACTGTTTTTT.

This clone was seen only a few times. CDR3 DNA sequence: TGTGCCAGCAGCGGGACTGTGAACACTGAAGCTTTCTTT. Translated: CASSGTVNTEAFF. This sequence joins TRBV6-1 and TRBJ1-1; D is possibly TRBD1 (5 bases). Per the germline V gene, CDR1 is MNHNS and CDR2 is SASEGT. The CDR3 has 13 amino acids. Deletions cut 6 bases from V and 0 bases from J, with 8 bases between.

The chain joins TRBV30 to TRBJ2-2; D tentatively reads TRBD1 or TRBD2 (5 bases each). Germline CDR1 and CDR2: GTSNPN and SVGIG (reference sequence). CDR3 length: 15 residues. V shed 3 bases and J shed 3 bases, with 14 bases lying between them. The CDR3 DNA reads TGTGCCTGGAGCCGGGGCAGGGTCGACACCGGGGAGCTGTTTTTT. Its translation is CAWSRGRVDTGELFF.

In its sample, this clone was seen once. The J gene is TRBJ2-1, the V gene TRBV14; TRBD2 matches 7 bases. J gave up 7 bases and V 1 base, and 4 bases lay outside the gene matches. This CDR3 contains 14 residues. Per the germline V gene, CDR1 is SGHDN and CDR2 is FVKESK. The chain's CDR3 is CASSQVTSLNEQFF. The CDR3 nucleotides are TGTGCCAGCAGCCAAGTGACTAGCTTAAATGAGCAGTTCTTC.

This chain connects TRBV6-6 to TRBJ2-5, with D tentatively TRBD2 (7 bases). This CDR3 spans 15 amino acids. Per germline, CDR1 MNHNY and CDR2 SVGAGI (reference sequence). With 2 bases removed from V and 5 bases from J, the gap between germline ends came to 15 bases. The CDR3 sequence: CASSYGGAPPETQYF. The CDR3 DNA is TGTGCCAGCAGTTACGGGGGGGCGCCACCCGAGACCCAGTACTTC.